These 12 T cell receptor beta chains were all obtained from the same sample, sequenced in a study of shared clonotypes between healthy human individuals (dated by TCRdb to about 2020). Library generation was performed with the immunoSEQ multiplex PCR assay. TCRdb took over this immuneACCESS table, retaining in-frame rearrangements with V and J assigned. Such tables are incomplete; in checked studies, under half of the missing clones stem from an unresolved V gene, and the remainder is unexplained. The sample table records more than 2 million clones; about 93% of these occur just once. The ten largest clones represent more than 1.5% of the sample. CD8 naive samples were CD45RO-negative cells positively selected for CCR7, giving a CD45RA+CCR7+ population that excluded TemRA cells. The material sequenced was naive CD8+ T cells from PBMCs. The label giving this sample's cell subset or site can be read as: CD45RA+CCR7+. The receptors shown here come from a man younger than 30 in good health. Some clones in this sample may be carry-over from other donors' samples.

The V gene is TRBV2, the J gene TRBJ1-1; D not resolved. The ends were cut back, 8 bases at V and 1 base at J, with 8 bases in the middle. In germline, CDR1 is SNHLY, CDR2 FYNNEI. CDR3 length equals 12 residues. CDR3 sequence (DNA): TGTGCCAGCGGACGGTGGAACACTGAAGCTTTCTTT. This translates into CASGRWNTEAFF.

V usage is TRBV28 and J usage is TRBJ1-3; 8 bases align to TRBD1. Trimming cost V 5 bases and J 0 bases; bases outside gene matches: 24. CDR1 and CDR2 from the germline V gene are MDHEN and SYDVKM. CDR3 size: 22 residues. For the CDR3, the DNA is TGTGCCAGCAGTCCTCGCTCCTCCAGATATAGGGACAGGCGGTACTCTGGAAACACCATATATTTT. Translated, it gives CASSPRSSRYRDRRYSGNTIYF.

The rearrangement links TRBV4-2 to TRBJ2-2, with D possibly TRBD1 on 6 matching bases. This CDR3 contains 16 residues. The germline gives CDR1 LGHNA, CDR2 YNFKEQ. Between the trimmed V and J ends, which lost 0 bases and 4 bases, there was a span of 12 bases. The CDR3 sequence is CASSQDWTAFTGELFF. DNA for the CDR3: TGTGCCAGCAGCCAAGATTGGACAGCCTTCACCGGGGAGCTGTTTTTT.

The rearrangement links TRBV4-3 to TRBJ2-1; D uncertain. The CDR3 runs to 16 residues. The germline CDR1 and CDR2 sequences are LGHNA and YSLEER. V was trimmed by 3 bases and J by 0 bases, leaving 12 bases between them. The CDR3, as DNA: TGCGCCAGCAGCCAGGAATCCGGTAGCTCCTACAATGAGCAGTTCTTC. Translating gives CASSQESGSSYNEQFF.

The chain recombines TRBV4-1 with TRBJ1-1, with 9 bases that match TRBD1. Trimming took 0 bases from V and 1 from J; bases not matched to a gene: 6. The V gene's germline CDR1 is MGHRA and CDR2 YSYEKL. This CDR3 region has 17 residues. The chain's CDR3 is CASSQEARQGGNTEAFF. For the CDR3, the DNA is TGCGCCAGCAGCCAAGAGGCCCGACAGGGGGGGAACACTGAAGCTTTCTTT.

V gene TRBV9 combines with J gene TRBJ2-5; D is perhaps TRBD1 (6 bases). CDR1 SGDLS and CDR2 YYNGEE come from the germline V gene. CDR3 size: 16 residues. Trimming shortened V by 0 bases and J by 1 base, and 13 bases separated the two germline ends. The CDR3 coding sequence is TGTGCCAGCAGCGTAGGGTCCCGGACAGTCCAAGAGACCCAGTACTTC. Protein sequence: CASSVGSRTVQETQYF.

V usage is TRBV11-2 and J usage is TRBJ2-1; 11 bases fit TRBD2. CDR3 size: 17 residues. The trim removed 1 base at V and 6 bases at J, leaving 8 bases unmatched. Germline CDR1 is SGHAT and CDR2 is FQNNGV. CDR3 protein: CASSLGFSGRDFNEQFF. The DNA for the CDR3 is TGTGCCAGCAGCTTAGGGTTTAGCGGGAGGGATTTCAATGAGCAGTTCTTC.

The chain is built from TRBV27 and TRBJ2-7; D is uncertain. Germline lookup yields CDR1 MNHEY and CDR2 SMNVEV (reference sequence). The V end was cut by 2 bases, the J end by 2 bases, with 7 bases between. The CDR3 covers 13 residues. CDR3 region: CASSLQRPYEQYF. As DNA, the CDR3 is TGTGCCAGCAGTTTACAACGGCCCTACGAGCAGTACTTC.

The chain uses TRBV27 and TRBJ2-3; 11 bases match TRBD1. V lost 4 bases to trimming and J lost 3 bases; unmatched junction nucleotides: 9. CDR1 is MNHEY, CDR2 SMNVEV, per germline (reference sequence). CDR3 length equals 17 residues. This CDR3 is CASSSPGTGGQTDTQYF. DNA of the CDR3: TGTGCCAGCAGTTCACCCGGGACAGGGGGACAGACAGATACGCAGTATTTT.

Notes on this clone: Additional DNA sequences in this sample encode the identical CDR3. Written as DNA, the CDR3 is TGTGCCAGCAGTTCCGGGACAGGGGGCTACACCTTC. This gives the protein CASSSGTGGYTF. The chain links TRBV27 to TRBJ1-2, with TRBD1 matching over 9 bases. The germline gives CDR1 MNHEY, CDR2 SMNVEV (reference sequence). V was pared by 4 bases and J by 8 bases, with 2 bases of the junction left unmatched. The CDR3 has 12 amino acids.

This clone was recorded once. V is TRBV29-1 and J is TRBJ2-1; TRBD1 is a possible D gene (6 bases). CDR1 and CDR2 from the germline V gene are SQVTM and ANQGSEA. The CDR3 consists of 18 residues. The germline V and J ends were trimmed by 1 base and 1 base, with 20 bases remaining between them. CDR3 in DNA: TGCAGCGTTGAAGGATCGTACACCGGGACACAATCCTACAATGAGCAGTTCTTC. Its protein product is CSVEGSYTGTQSYNEQFF.

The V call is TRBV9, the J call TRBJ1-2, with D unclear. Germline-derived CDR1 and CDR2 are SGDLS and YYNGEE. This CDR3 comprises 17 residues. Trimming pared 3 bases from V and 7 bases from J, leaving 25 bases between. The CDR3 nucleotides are TGTGCCAGCAGCGATTTTGCCTTGGCCAGCCGCCTCTCTGGCTACACCTTC. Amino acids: CASSDFALASRLSGYTF.